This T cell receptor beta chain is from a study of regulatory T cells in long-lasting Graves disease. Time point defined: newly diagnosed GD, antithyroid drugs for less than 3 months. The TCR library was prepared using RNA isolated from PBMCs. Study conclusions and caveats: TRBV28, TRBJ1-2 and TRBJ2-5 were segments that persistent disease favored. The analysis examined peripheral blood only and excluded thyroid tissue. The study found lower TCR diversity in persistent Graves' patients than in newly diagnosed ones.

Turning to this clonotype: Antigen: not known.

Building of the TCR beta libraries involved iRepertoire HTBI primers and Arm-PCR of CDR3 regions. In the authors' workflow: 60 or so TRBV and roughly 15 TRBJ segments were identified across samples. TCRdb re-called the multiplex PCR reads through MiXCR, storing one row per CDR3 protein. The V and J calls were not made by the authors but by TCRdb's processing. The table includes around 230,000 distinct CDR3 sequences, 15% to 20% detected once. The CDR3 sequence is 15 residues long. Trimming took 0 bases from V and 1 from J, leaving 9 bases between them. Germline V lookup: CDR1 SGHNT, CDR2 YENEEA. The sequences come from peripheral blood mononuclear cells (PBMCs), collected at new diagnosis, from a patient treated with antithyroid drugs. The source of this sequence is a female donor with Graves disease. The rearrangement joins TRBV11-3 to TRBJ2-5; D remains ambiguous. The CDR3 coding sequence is TGTGCCAGCAGCTTAGATCACGGCGGCCAAGAGACCCAGTACTTC. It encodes CASSLDHGGQETQYF.